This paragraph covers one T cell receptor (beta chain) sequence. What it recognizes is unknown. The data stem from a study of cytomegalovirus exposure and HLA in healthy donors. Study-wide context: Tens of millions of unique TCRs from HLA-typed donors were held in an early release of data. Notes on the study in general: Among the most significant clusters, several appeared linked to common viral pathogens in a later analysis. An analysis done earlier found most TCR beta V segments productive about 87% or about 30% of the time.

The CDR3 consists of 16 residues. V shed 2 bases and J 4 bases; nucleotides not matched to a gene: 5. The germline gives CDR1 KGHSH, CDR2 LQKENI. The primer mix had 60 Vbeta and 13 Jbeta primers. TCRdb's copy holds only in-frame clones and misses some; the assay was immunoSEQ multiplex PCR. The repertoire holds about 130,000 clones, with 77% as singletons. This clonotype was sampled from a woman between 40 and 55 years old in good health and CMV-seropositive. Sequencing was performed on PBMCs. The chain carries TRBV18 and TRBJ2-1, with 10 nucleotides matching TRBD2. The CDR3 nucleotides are TGTGCCAGCTCACCATCCCAAGCGGGAGGGTACAATGAGCAGTTCTTC. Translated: CASSPSQAGGYNEQFF.